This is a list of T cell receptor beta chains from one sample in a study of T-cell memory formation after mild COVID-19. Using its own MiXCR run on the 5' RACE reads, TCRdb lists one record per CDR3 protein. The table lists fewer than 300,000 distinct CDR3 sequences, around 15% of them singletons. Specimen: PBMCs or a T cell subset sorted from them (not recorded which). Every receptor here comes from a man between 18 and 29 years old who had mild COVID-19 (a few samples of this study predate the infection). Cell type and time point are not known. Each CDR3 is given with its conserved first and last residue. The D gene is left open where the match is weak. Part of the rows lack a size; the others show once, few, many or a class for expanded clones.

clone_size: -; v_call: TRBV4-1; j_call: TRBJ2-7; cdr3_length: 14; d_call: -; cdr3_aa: CASSHLGKSGEQYF; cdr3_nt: TGCGCCAGCAGCCATTTAGGGAAATCTGGGGAGCAGTACTTC
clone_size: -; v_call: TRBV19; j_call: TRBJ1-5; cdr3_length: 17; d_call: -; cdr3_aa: CASTFKGSRRSNQPQHF; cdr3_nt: TGTGCCAGTACCTTCAAAGGGTCAAGGCGTAGCAATCAGCCCCAGCATTTT
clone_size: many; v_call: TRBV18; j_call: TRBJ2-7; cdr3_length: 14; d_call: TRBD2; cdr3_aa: CASSPTSGTYEQYF; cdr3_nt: TGTGCCAGCTCACCGACTAGCGGGACCTACGAGCAGTACTTC
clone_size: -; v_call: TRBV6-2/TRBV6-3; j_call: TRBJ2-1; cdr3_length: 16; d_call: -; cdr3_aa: CASSYWEPHAYNEQFF; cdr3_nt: TGTGCCAGCAGTTACTGGGAACCCCATGCCTACAATGAGCAGTTCTTC
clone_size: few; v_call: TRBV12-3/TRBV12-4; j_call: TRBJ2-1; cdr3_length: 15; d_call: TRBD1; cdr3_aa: CASNPGTGAYNEQFF; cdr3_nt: TGTGCCAGCAACCCCGGGACAGGGGCTTACAATGAGCAGTTCTTC
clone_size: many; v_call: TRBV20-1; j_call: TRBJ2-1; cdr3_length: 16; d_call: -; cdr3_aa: CSARVPGIQTYNEQFF; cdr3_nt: TGCAGTGCTAGAGTTCCTGGGATCCAGACTTACAATGAGCAGTTCTTC
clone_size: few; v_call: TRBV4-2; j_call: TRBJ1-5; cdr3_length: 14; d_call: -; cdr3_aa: CASSQNRDNQPQHF; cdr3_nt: TGTGCCAGCAGCCAAAACAGAGACAATCAGCCCCAGCATTTT
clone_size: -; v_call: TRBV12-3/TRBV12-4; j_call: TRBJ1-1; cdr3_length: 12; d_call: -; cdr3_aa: CASRPGPFAAFF; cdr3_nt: TGTGCCAGCAGACCCGGACCGTTCGCAGCTTTCTTT
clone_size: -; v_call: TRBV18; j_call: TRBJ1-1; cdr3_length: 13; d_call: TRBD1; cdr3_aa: CASSQGTGSEAFF; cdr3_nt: TGTGCCAGCTCACAAGGGACAGGGTCTGAAGCTTTCTTT
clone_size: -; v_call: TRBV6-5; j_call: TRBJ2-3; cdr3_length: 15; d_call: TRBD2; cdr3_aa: CASATSGGAADTQYF; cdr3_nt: TGTGCCAGCGCGACTAGCGGGGGGGCCGCAGATACGCAGTATTTT
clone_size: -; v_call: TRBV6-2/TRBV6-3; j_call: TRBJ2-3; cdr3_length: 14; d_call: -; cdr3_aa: CASMSRSYIDTQYF; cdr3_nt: TGTGCCAGCATGTCCAGATCATACATAGATACGCAGTATTTT
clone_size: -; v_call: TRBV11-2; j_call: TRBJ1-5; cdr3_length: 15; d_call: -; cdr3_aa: CASSQSGGRNQPQHF; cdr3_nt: TGTGCCAGCAGCCAGTCCGGCGGGCGCAATCAGCCCCAGCATTTT
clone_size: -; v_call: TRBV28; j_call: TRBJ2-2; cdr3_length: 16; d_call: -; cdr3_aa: CATGPETRSNTGELFF; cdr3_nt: TGTGCCACCGGTCCTGAAACAAGATCGAACACCGGGGAGCTGTTTTTT
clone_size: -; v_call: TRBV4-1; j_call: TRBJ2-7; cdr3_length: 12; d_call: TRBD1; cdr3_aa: CASSDRGREQYF; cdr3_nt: TGCGCCAGCAGTGACAGGGGGCGAGAGCAGTACTTC
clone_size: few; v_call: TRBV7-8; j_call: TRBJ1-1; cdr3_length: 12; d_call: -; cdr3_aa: CASSRRGTEAFF; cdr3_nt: TGTGCCAGCAGTCGACGGGGCACTGAAGCTTTCTTT
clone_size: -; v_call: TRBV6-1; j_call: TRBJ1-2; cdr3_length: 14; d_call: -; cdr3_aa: CASEAGLNFYGYTF; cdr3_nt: TGTGCCAGCGAGGCCGGGCTAAACTTCTATGGCTACACCTTC
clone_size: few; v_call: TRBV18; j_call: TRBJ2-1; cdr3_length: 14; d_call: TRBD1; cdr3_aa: CASSPGTGQHEQFF; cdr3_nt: TGTGCCAGCTCACCTGGGACAGGGCAGCATGAGCAGTTCTTC
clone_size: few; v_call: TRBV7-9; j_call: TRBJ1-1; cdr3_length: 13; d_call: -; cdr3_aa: CASSPPAHTEAFF; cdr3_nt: TGTGCCAGCAGTCCCCCAGCACACACTGAAGCTTTCTTT
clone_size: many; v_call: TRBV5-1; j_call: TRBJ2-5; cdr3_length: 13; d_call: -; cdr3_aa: CASSLYGTETQYF; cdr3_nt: TGCGCCAGCAGCTTGTACGGGACAGAGACCCAGTACTTC
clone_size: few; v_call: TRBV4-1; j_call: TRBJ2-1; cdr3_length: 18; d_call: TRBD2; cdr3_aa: CASSQDVVAGGPQSEQFF; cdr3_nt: TGCGCCAGCAGCCAAGATGTCGTAGCGGGGGGCCCTCAATCTGAGCAGTTCTTC
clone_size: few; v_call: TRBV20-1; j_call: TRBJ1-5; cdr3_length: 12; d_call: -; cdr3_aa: CSAREAGEPQHF; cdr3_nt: TGCAGTGCTAGAGAGGCCGGGGAGCCCCAGCATTTT
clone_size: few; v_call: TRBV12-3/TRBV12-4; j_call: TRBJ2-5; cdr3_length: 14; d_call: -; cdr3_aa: CASRATGAQETQYF; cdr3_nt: TGTGCCAGCAGGGCGACCGGGGCCCAAGAGACCCAGTACTTC
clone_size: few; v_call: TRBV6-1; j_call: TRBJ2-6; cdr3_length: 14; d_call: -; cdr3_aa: CASLRGPGANVLTF; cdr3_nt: TGTGCCAGCTTGCGGGGGCCTGGGGCCAACGTCCTGACTTTC
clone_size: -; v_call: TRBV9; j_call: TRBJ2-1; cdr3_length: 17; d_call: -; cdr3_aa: CASSAGVGVKTYNEQFF; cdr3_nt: TGTGCCAGCAGCGCCGGGGTGGGGGTAAAGACCTACAATGAGCAGTTCTTC
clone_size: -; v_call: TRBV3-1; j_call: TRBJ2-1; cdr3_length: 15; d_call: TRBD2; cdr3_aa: CASSHGASGVREQFF; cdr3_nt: TGTGCCAGCAGCCACGGGGCTAGCGGGGTTCGAGAGCAGTTCTTC
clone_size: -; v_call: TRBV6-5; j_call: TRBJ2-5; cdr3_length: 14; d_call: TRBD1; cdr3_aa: CASSRRQGEETQYF; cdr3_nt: TGTGCCAGCAGTAGAAGACAGGGGGAAGAGACCCAGTACTTC
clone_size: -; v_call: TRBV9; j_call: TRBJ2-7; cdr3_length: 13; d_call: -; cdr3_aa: CASSVIAGYEQYF; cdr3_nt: TGTGCCAGCAGCGTTATCGCCGGCTACGAGCAGTACTTC
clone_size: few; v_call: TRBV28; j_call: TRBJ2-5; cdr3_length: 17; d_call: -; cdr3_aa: CASIKSVGGRAGETQYF; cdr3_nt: TGTGCCAGCATTAAGTCGGTCGGGGGGCGCGCGGGAGAGACCCAGTACTTC
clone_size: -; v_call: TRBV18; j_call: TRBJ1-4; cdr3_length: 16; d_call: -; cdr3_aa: CASSNTPGTTNEKLFF; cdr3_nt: TGTGCCAGCTCGAACACCCCTGGGACAACTAATGAAAAACTGTTTTTT
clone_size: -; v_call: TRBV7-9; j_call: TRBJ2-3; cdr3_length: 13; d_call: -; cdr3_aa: CASSLSELPTQYF; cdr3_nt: TGTGCCAGCAGCTTATCGGAGCTTCCGACGCAGTATTTT
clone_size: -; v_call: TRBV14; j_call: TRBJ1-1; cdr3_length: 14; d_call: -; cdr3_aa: CASSQAHLNTEAFF; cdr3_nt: TGTGCCAGCAGCCAGGCACACTTGAACACTGAAGCTTTCTTT
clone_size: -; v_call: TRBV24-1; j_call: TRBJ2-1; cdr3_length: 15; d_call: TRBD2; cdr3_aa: CATSDKGLGVYEQFF; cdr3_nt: TGTGCCACCAGTGACAAGGGACTAGGGGTCTATGAGCAGTTCTTC